One sample yielded the 16 T cell receptor beta chains listed below, sequenced in a study of graft-versus-host responses after intestinal transplantation. The assay was immunoSEQ multiplex PCR, and TCRdb's table has in-frame clones only and misses some. The sample contains 150,000 or so clones, 80% to 95% of which appear only once. Which antigens these TCRs recognize remains unknown. The specimen comprised unstimulated CD4+ T cells sorted from spleen or lymph node cells, sampled before intestinal transplant. All receptors come from a human donor who received an intestinal transplant.

The chain recombines TRBV25-1 with TRBJ2-1, with 9 positions matching TRBD2. The germline CDR1 and CDR2 sequences are MGHDK and SYGVNS. The CDR3 extends over 16 amino acids. The trim removed 5 bases at V and 6 bases at J, leaving 11 bases unmatched. CDR3 sequence reads: CASSPQPGLAVNEQFF. The CDR3 bases are TGTGCCAGCAGTCCGCAGCCGGGACTAGCTGTCAATGAGCAGTTCTTC.

The chain has TRBV15 and TRBJ2-5; perhaps TRBD2 as D (6 bases). The CDR3 runs 15 residues. Trimming took off 1 base at V and 9 bases at J, with 18 bases between the two ends. Germline CDR1 reads LNHNV; CDR2 reads YYDKDF (reference sequence). This CDR3 reads CATSRAGDKGEAQYF. CDR3 coding DNA: TGTGCCACCAGCAGAGCGGGAGACAAAGGGGAGGCCCAGTACTTC.

The CDR3 bases are TGTGCCAGCAGCTTGCTAGACAGGGGGCGCGGAAACACCATATATTTT. Its protein is CASSLLDRGRGNTIYF. The chain employs TRBV5-4 and TRBJ1-3; 10 nucleotides align to TRBD1. Germline CDR1 SGHNT, CDR2 YYREEE (reference sequence). This CDR3 is built from 16 residues. V was pared by 1 base and J by 4 bases, with 5 bases of the junction left unmatched.

The genes are TRBV5-1 and TRBJ1-1, with D possibly matching TRBD1 (5 bases). This CDR3 comprises 14 residues. V was cut by 0 bases and J by 1 base, with 7 bases left in between. The V gene's germline CDR1 is SGHRS and CDR2 YFSETQ. The chain's CDR3 is CASSLVGQNTEAFF. The CDR3 DNA reads as TGCGCCAGCAGCTTGGTCGGACAGAACACTGAAGCTTTCTTT.

Details on this clone: The junction shows a germline mismatch at one end, possibly a read error. This sequence joins TRBV10-2 and TRBJ2-7, with 7 bases that match TRBD2. The CDR3 loop spans 13 amino acids. Germline values: CDR1 WSHSY, CDR2 SAAADI. CDR3 in amino acids: CASRAGASSEQYF. DNA of the CDR3: TGCGCCAGTAGGGCGGGAGCGTCCTCCGAGCAGTACTTC.

This chain uses TRBV7-9 with TRBJ2-3; possibly TRBD2 for D (6 bases). CDR3 length equals 14 residues. V was clipped by 5 bases and J by 6 bases, with 15 bases between them. Per germline, CDR1 SEHNR and CDR2 FQNEAQ (reference sequence). CDR3 nucleotides: TGTGCCAGCAGCGGCCGGGGGAGTGGCGATACGCAGTATTTT. It specifies CASSGRGSGDTQYF.

This sequence joins TRBV28 and TRBJ1-2, with a weak D call TRBD1 (6 bases). The CDR3 totals 14 residues. Trimming removed 5 bases at V and 4 bases at J, with 14 bases between. Germline assignment: CDR1 MDHEN and CDR2 SYDVKM. CDR3 nucleotides: TGTGCCAGCAGTACTTTACAGGGAAGCTATGGCTACACCTTC. Encoded protein: CASSTLQGSYGYTF.

The CDR3 sequence is CASSPLPGGTVRDTQYF. The CDR3 bases are TGTGCCAGCTCACCACTGCCAGGGGGTACCGTAAGGGATACGCAGTATTTT. The V and J genes are TRBV18 and TRBJ2-3, with TRBD1 matching over 7 bases. Germline assignment: CDR1 KGHSH and CDR2 LQKENI. The V segment lost 1 base and the J segment 6 bases; nucleotides outside the gene matches: 13. This CDR3 contains 17 residues.

V and J are TRBV25-1 and TRBJ1-1; D remains unclear. The germline CDR1 and CDR2 sequences are MGHDK and SYGVNS. The V gene lost 1 base and the J gene lost 6 bases, with 9 bases spanning the gap. The CDR3 is 13 amino acids. The chain's CDR3 is CASSESPAPEAFF. DNA of the CDR3: TGTGCCAGCAGTGAATCTCCAGCCCCTGAAGCTTTCTTT.

V usage is TRBV27 and J usage is TRBJ1-2, with a tentative D call TRBD1 (5 bases). The CDR3 is 14 amino acids. Germline V gene sequence: CDR1 MNHEY, CDR2 SMNVEV (reference sequence). V was trimmed by 3 bases and J by 6 bases, leaving 14 bases between them. In DNA, the CDR3 is TGTGCCAGCAGTTTCTCGGGTAGGGGAGATGGCTACACCTTC. This codes for CASSFSGRGDGYTF.

Written as DNA, the CDR3 is TGTGCCAGCAGCTCCCCCCGGACCTGGCAGTCCTACGAGCAGTACTTC. Protein product: CASSSPRTWQSYEQYF. The V call is TRBV7-9, the J call TRBJ2-7; D not certain. The germline V gene encodes CDR1 SEHNR and CDR2 FQNEAQ (reference sequence). V lost 4 bases and J 1 base, leaving 17 bases between the germline ends. The CDR3 has 16 residues.

The chain joins TRBV5-8 to TRBJ2-3, with 9 bases fitting TRBD2. The CDR3 consists of 14 residues. From germline, CDR1 is SGHTS and CDR2 YDEGEE. The V segment lost 4 bases and the J segment 10 bases; nucleotides outside the gene matches: 10. CDR3: CASSPSAGGTSQYF. CDR3 DNA sequence: TGTGCCAGCAGCCCTTCCGCGGGGGGGACCTCGCAGTATTTT. The full variable domain, its missing parts supplied by reference TRBV5-8 and TRBJ2-3, is EAGVTQSPTHLIKTRGQQATLRCSPISGHTSVYWYQQALGLGLQFLLWYDEGEERNRGNFPPRFSGRQFPNYSSELNVNALELEDSALYLCASSPSAGGTSQYFGPGTRLTVL.

This chain links TRBV7-9 with TRBJ2-1; 9 bases map to TRBD2. CDR1 is SEHNR and CDR2 is FQNEAQ in the germline V gene (reference sequence). V was clipped by 8 bases and J by 4 bases; unmatched bases: 12. CDR3 length: 16 residues. CDR3 DNA: TGTGCCAGCTTAAAATCCGGGACTAGCACGTACAATGAGCAGTTCTTC. This encodes CASLKSGTSTYNEQFF.

The chain joins TRBV6-5 to TRBJ2-7; 7 nucleotides match TRBD1. The V segment lost 8 bases and the J segment 7 bases; nucleotides outside the gene matches: 11. This CDR3 contains 13 residues. CDR1 MNHEY and CDR2 SVGAGI come from the germline V gene. Here the CDR3 reads CASRETGMREQYF. In nucleotides, the CDR3 is TGTGCCAGCCGTGAGACAGGGATGCGGGAGCAGTACTTC.

The chain couples TRBV9 to TRBJ2-7, with D possibly matching TRBD2 (6 bases). The germline gives CDR1 SGDLS, CDR2 YYNGEE. The ends were cut back, 3 bases at V and 5 bases at J, with 15 bases in the middle. The CDR3 has 14 residues. CDR3 sequence: CASSEGGEEDEQYF. CDR3 nucleotide sequence: TGTGCCAGCAGCGAGGGAGGAGAGGAAGACGAGCAGTACTTC.

The chain employs TRBV28 and TRBJ1-5; D gene unclear. In germline, CDR1 is MDHEN, CDR2 SYDVKM. V dropped 5 bases and J dropped 1 base, with 6 bases sitting between them. There are 13 residues in the CDR3. CDR3 bases: TGTGCCAGCAGTAGTGGAAGCAATCAGCCCCAGCATTTT. Amino acid sequence: CASSSGSNQPQHF.